The sequence of this T cell receptor (beta chain) was determined in a study of blood T cells in healthy people across ages. Trimming pared 0 bases from V and 6 bases from J, leaving 8 bases between. Germline V gene lookup returns CDR1 GTSNPN and CDR2 SVGIG (reference sequence). The length of the CDR3 is 13 residues. About this clonotype itself: Its cognate antigen is unknown.

Broader study findings: Researchers report that TCR beta diversity correlated strongly with naive T cell percentage.

With a J-beta primer mix and a sample-barcoded 5' primer, a second PCR ran about 7 to 11 cycles. Every molecule of cDNA carried a tag from a template-switch adaptor with 12 random nucleotides. TCRdb re-called the 5' RACE reads with MiXCR, one entry per CDR3 protein. The sample carries about 1.6 million distinct CDR3 sequences, 34% recorded once. Donors ranged from roughly 6 to 90 years old and were healthy Caucasians in Russia. This rearrangement joins TRBV30 to TRBJ2-2; D uncertain. Input material: blood. The receptor comes from a woman aged 25-40 years in good health. The CDR3 DNA reads TGTGCCTGGAGTGTACTCCCATCCGGGGAGCTGTTTTTT. It encodes CAWSVLPSGELFF.